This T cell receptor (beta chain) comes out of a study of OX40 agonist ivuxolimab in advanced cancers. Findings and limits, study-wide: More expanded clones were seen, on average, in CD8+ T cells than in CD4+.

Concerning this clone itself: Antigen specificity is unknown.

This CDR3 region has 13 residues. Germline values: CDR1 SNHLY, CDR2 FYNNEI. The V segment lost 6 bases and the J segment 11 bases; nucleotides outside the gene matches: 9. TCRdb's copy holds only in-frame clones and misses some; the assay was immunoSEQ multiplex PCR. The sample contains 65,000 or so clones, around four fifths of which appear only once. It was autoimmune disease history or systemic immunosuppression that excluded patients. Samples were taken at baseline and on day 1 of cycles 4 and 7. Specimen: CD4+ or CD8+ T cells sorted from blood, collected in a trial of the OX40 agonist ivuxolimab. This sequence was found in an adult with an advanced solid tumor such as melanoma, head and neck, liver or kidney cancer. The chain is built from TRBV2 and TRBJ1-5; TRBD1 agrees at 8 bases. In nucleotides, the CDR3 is TGTGCCAGCAGGGACAGGGTGGCTTCGTCCCAGCATTTT. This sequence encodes CASRDRVASSQHF.